These T cell receptor beta chains were read from a single sample in a study of blood T cell repertoires in COVID-19. Profiled with immunoSEQ multiplex PCR; TCRdb holds only in-frame clones, not every one. The table shows 390,000 or so clones, with roughly 89% occurring only once. The source material was peripheral blood. The origin of the receptors is a woman in her thirties with active or convalescent COVID-19. The CDR3 runs from the conserved cysteine through the conserved F or W. D genes are given only for firm matches.

d_call	j_call	v_call	cdr3_aa	cdr3_nt
TRBD2	TRBJ2-5	TRBV3-1/TRBV3-2	CASSPPWASGRGETQYF	TGTGCCAGCAGCCCACCCTGGGCTAGCGGGAGAGGAGAGACCCAGTACTTC
TRBD2	TRBJ2-1	TRBV30	CAWSQYGGGAFYNEQFF	TGTGCCTGGAGCCAATATGGGGGAGGGGCGTTTTACAATGAGCAGTTCTTC
-	TRBJ2-2	TRBV18	CASSPVEVGVTGELFF	TGTGCCAGCTCACCGGTGGAAGTCGGGGTCACCGGGGAGCTGTTTTTT
TRBD1	TRBJ1-6	TRBV27	CASSSAGQEGYNSPLHF	TGTGCCAGCAGTTCGGCGGGACAGGAGGGGTATAATTCACCCCTCCACTTT
-	TRBJ2-6	TRBV19	CASSALQGLRGANVLTF	TGTGCCAGTAGTGCTTTACAGGGCTTACGGGGGGCCAACGTCCTGACTTTC
TRBD2	TRBJ2-3	TRBV2	CASGTSGNTQYF	TGTGCCAGCGGGACTAGCGGTAATACGCAGTATTTT
TRBD2	TRBJ2-1	TRBV6-5	CASSLTSGSYNEQFF	TGTGCCAGCAGTTTAACTAGCGGGAGTTACAATGAGCAGTTCTTC
-	TRBJ1-2	TRBV10-1	CASSEGGQAYGYTF	TGCGCCAGCAGTGAAGGGGGACAAGCCTATGGCTACACCTTC
-	TRBJ1-6	TRBV6-5	CASSYSSGYGSPLHF	TGTGCCAGCAGTTACTCGTCAGGGTATGGTTCACCCCTCCACTTT
-	TRBJ1-2	TRBV11-2	CASSFGLTDNYGYTF	TGTGCCAGCAGCTTTGGACTGACGGATAACTATGGCTACACCTTC
-	TRBJ2-2	TRBV10-3	CAISPGHLNTGELFF	TGTGCCATCAGCCCGGGACACTTAAACACCGGGGAGCTGTTTTTT
-	TRBJ1-1	TRBV20-1	CSASHGTPLMNTEAFF	TGCAGTGCTAGTCATGGCACCCCGCTTATGAACACTGAAGCTTTCTTT
-	TRBJ1-2	TRBV19	CASTLHPANYGYTF	TGTGCCAGTACCCTTCACCCGGCTAACTATGGCTACACCTTC
TRBD2	TRBJ2-1	TRBV10-3	CAISEASGLPYNEQFF	TGTGCCATCAGTGAGGCTAGCGGACTCCCCTACAATGAGCAGTTCTTC
TRBD2	TRBJ2-1	TRBV5-5	CASSPRLAAYNEQFF	TGTGCCAGCAGCCCAAGACTAGCGGCATACAATGAGCAGTTCTTC